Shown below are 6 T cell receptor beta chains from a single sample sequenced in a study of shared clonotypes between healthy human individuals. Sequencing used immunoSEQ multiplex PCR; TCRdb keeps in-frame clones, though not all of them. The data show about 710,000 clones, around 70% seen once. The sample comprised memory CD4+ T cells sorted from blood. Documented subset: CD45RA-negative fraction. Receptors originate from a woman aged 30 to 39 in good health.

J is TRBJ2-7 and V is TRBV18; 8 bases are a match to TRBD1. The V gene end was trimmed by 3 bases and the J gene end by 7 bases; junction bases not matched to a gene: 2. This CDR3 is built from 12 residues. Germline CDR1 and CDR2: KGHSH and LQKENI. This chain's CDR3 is CASSPRGREQYF. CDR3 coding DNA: TGTGCCAGCTCACCCAGGGGGCGAGAGCAGTACTTC.

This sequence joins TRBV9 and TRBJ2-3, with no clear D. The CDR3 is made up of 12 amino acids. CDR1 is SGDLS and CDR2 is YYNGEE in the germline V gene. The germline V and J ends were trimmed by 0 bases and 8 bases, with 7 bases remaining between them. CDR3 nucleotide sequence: TGTGCCAGCAGCGTAGGGGCTAGTACGCAGTATTTT. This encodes CASSVGASTQYF.

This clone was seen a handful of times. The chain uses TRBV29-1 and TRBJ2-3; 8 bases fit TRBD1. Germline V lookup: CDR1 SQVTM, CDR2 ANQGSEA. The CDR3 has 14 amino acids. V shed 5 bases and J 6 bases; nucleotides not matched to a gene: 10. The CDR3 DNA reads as TGCAGCGTTACCCATTTCACAGGGGGTGATACGCAGTATTTT. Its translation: CSVTHFTGGDTQYF.

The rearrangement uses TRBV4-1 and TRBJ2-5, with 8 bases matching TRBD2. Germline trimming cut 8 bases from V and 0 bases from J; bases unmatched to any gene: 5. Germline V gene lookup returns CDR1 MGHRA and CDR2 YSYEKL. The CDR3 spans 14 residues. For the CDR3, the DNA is TGCGCCAGCCAAACGGGAGGGTACCAAGAGACCCAGTACTTC. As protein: CASQTGGYQETQYF.

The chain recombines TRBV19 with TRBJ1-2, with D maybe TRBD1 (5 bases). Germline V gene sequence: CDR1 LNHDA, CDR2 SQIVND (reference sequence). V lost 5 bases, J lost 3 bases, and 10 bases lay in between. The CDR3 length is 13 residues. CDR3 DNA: TGTGCCAGTAGTCTTCAGGGTGACTATGGCTACACCTTC. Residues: CASSLQGDYGYTF.

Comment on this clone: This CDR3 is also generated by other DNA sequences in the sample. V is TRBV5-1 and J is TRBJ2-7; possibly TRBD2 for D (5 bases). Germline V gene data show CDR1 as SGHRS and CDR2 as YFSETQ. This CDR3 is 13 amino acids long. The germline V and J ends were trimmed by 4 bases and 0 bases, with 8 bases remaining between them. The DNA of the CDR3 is TGCGCCAGCAGCACGGGATCCTCCTACGAGCAGTACTTC. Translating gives CASSTGSSYEQYF.